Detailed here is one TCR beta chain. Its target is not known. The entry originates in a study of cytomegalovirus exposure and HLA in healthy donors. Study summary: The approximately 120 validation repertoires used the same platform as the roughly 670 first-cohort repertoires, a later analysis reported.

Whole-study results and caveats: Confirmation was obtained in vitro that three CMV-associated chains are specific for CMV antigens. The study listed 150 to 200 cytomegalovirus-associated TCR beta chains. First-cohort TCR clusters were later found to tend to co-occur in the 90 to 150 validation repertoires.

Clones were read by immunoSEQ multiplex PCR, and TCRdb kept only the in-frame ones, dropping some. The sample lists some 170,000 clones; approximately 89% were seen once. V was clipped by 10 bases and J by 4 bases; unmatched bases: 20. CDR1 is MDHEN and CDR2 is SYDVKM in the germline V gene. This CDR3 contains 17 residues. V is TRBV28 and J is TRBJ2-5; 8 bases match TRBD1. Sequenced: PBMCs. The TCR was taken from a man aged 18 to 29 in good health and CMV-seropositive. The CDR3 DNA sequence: TGTGCCACCCGACAGGGGCCGCAGGTTGGGACAGGAGAGACCCAGTACTTC. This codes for CATRQGPQVGTGETQYF.